The entry below describes one TCR beta chain. Trimming took 7 bases from V and 4 from J, leaving 19 bases between them. Germline loops: CDR1 DFQATT, CDR2 SNEGSKA (reference sequence). The length of the CDR3 is 14 residues. This entry comes from a study of T-cell reconstitution after alpha-beta-depleted transplantation in children. A library of TCRbeta sequences, prepared with unique molecular identifiers, was generated. Each CDR3 protein is one row after TCRdb ran MiXCR on the PCR reads. This table holds around 600,000 distinct CDR3 sequences, roughly a tenth found once. The clonotype originates from a human donor who donated a stem cell graft to a child with acute myeloid leukemia. Sample: PBMCs from the stem cell graft donor, taken from the stem cell graft. V and J are TRBV20-1 and TRBJ2-5; TRBD2 is a possible D gene (6 bases). The CDR3 sequence: CSGLDISVGETQYF. The DNA of the CDR3 is TGCAGTGGACTAGATATTTCTGTGGGAGAGACCCAGTACTTC.